This is a list of T cell receptor beta chains from one sample in a study of vaccination and CD4 T cells after COVID-19. TCRdb itself ran the PCR reads through MiXCR, one entry per CDR3 protein. The table includes 450 to 650 distinct CDR3 sequences, 15% detected once. These TCRs' antigens remain unknown. Input material: CD4+ T cells from blood, cultured in vitro. All receptors come from a human donor in good health. The CDR3 runs from the conserved cysteine through the conserved F or W. A D gene is named only where the DNA matches it firmly. The listing skips clone size in some rows; elsewhere it reads once, few, many or a size class.

v_gene: TRBV5-4; d_gene: TRBD2; abundance: once; j_gene: TRBJ2-1; CDR3aa: CASSPTSGGPNSYNEQFF; CDR3nt: TGTGCCAGCAGCCCGACTAGCGGGGGGCCAAATTCCTACAATGAGCAGTTCTTC
v_gene: TRBV7-2; d_gene: NA; abundance: large; j_gene: TRBJ1-5; CDR3aa: CASSFFTQPQHF; CDR3nt: TGTGCCAGCAGCTTTTTTACCCAGCCCCAGCATTTT
v_gene: TRBV5-1; d_gene: NA; abundance: few; j_gene: TRBJ2-2; CDR3aa: CASSLAWGNTGELFF; CDR3nt: TGCGCCAGCAGCTTGGCTTGGGGAAACACCGGGGAGCTGTTTTTT
v_gene: TRBV19; d_gene: TRBD1; abundance: medium-sized; j_gene: TRBJ2-7; CDR3aa: CASSIRTGGYEQYF; CDR3nt: TGTGCCAGTAGTATTCGGACAGGGGGCTACGAGCAGTACTTC
v_gene: TRBV28; d_gene: NA; abundance: medium-sized; j_gene: TRBJ1-1; CDR3aa: CASSSSGPWTVMNTEAFF; CDR3nt: TGTGCCAGCAGTTCGTCTGGTCCGTGGACGGTGATGAACACTGAAGCTTTCTTT
v_gene: TRBV6-1; d_gene: NA; abundance: large; j_gene: TRBJ1-2; CDR3aa: CASSIRGFYGYTF; CDR3nt: TGTGCCAGCAGTATCCGGGGCTTCTATGGCTACACCTTC
v_gene: TRBV19; d_gene: NA; abundance: few; j_gene: TRBJ2-1; CDR3aa: CASKGAGYEQFF; CDR3nt: TGTGCCAGTAAAGGGGCGGGGTATGAGCAGTTCTTC
v_gene: TRBV2; d_gene: NA; abundance: large; j_gene: TRBJ1-5; CDR3aa: CASSDGRNQPQHF; CDR3nt: TGTGCCAGCAGTGACGGCAGAAATCAGCCCCAGCATTTT
v_gene: TRBV27; d_gene: NA; abundance: large; j_gene: TRBJ1-5; CDR3aa: CASRRGGAMTLSNQPQHF; CDR3nt: TGTGCCAGCAGGCGAGGCGGGGCGATGACTCTAAGCAATCAGCCCCAGCATTTT
v_gene: TRBV7-2; d_gene: TRBD2; abundance: NA; j_gene: TRBJ2-3; CDR3aa: CASSLGLAGAGTQYF; CDR3nt: TGTGCCAGCAGCTTAGGACTAGCGGGGGCCGGTACGCAGTATTTT
v_gene: TRBV3-1; d_gene: NA; abundance: NA; j_gene: TRBJ2-2; CDR3aa: CASSHYRAGGELFF; CDR3nt: TGTGCCAGCAGCCACTACCGAGCTGGCGGGGAGCTGTTTTTT
v_gene: TRBV24-1; d_gene: NA; abundance: medium-sized; j_gene: TRBJ1-5; CDR3aa: CATSENRQDSNQPQHF; CDR3nt: TGTGCCACCAGTGAAAACCGACAGGATAGCAATCAGCCCCAGCATTTT
v_gene: TRBV7-2; d_gene: NA; abundance: large; j_gene: TRBJ1-5; CDR3aa: CASSLRFSNQPQHF; CDR3nt: TGTGCCAGCAGCTTGCGGTTTAGCAATCAGCCCCAGCATTTT
v_gene: TRBV3-1; d_gene: NA; abundance: NA; j_gene: TRBJ2-5; CDR3aa: CASRARTELYQETQYF; CDR3nt: TGTGCCAGCAGAGCAAGAACAGAACTGTACCAAGAGACCCAGTACTTC
v_gene: TRBV3-1; d_gene: TRBD1; abundance: few; j_gene: TRBJ1-2; CDR3aa: CASSQTRTGGGYGYTF; CDR3nt: TGTGCCAGCAGCCAAACCCGGACAGGGGGCGGGTATGGCTACACCTTC
v_gene: TRBV30; d_gene: TRBD2; abundance: few; j_gene: TRBJ2-1; CDR3aa: CAWSSFPGGPDNEQFF; CDR3nt: TGTGCCTGGAGCTCCTTTCCGGGGGGGCCTGACAATGAGCAGTTCTTC
v_gene: TRBV6-1; d_gene: TRBD1; abundance: large; j_gene: TRBJ2-7; CDR3aa: CASSAAGTGKLRYEQYF; CDR3nt: TGTGCCAGCAGTGCCGCCGGGACAGGGAAACTCCGGTACGAGCAGTACTTC
v_gene: TRBV5-4; d_gene: TRBD1; abundance: few; j_gene: TRBJ2-3; CDR3aa: CASSPAGTGGVDTQYF; CDR3nt: TGTGCCAGCAGCCCAGCCGGGACAGGGGGCGTAGATACGCAGTATTTT
v_gene: TRBV19; d_gene: NA; abundance: large; j_gene: TRBJ1-2; CDR3aa: CASRVTGGYTF; CDR3nt: TGTGCCAGCAGGGTAACAGGTGGCTACACCTTC
v_gene: TRBV2; d_gene: TRBD2; abundance: NA; j_gene: TRBJ2-3; CDR3aa: CASSEGSGLYTDTQYF; CDR3nt: TGTGCCAGCAGTGAGGGTAGCGGGCTTTATACCGATACGCAGTATTTT
v_gene: TRBV7-2; d_gene: NA; abundance: large; j_gene: TRBJ1-5; CDR3aa: CASSLRPPPNDQPQHF; CDR3nt: TGTGCCAGCAGCCTTAGGCCCCCACCGAACGATCAGCCCCAGCATTTT
v_gene: TRBV12-3/TRBV12-4; d_gene: TRBD2; abundance: few; j_gene: TRBJ2-7; CDR3aa: CASSPPLAGASEQYF; CDR3nt: TGTGCCAGCAGTCCACCCTTAGCGGGAGCTAGTGAGCAGTACTTC
v_gene: TRBV10-3; d_gene: NA; abundance: large; j_gene: TRBJ2-3; CDR3aa: CAIARGPIWTDTQYF; CDR3nt: TGTGCCATCGCCAGAGGCCCAATTTGGACAGATACGCAGTATTTT
v_gene: TRBV6-4; d_gene: TRBD2; abundance: few; j_gene: TRBJ2-7; CDR3aa: CASSDSGTSGGTSSYEQYF; CDR3nt: TGTGCCAGCAGTGACTCAGGGACTAGCGGGGGGACTAGCTCCTACGAGCAGTACTTC
v_gene: TRBV25-1; d_gene: NA; abundance: medium-sized; j_gene: TRBJ1-2; CDR3aa: CASSGGFFGYTF; CDR3nt: TGTGCCAGCAGTGGAGGTTTTTTTGGCTACACCTTC